Below are 6 T cell receptor beta chains sequenced from a single sample in a study of OX40 agonist ivuxolimab in advanced cancers. The data were produced by immunoSEQ multiplex PCR, yet TCRdb's version contains in-frame clones alone and is incomplete. This sample has 45,000 or so clones, with 80% found just once. The source was CD4+ or CD8+ T cells sorted from blood, collected in a trial of the OX40 agonist ivuxolimab. These receptors were obtained from an adult with an advanced solid tumor such as melanoma, head and neck, liver or kidney cancer.

This clone turned up a few times. The genes are TRBV2 and TRBJ2-1; 14 bases are shared with TRBD2. The CDR3 has 15 residues. V trimming: 4 bases; J trimming: 9 bases; junction bases outside the gene matches: 5. Germline CDR1 SNHLY, CDR2 FYNNEI. The CDR3 nucleotides read TGTGCCAGCAGTGGGGGGACTAGCGGGAGAGGTGAGCAGTTCTTC. Its protein is CASSGGTSGRGEQFF.

This rearrangement joins TRBV2 to TRBJ1-1; 7 nucleotides align to TRBD1. CDR3 size: 13 residues. Germline CDR1 and CDR2: SNHLY and FYNNEI. The V segment lost 6 bases and the J segment 1 base; nucleotides outside the gene matches: 2. The CDR3 DNA reads as TGTGCCAGCAGGGGGACAGAGAACACTGAAGCTTTCTTT. This codes for CASRGTENTEAFF.

The chain links TRBV27 to TRBJ1-1; D not certain. The CDR3 runs to 14 residues. Germline V CDR1 and CDR2: MNHEY, SMNVEV (reference sequence). Trimming stripped 6 bases from V and 0 bases from J, with 11 bases between. The CDR3 DNA reads TGTGCCAGCAGGGGGATTACCTTGAACACTGAAGCTTTCTTT. Its translation: CASRGITLNTEAFF.

V gene TRBV28 combines with J gene TRBJ2-4; D may be TRBD2 (6 bases). The CDR3 is made up of 17 amino acids. Trimming removed 6 bases from V and 0 bases from J, with 18 bases in between. Germline V CDR1 and CDR2: MDHEN, SYDVKM. In nucleotides, the CDR3 is TGTGCCAGCAGGCCCGACGGGGGAACTCTAGCCAAAAACATTCAGTACTTC. Its protein is CASRPDGGTLAKNIQYF. The whole variable domain, remainder taken from reference TRBV28 and TRBJ2-4, is DVKVTQSSRYLVKRTGEKVFLECVQDMDHENMFWYRQDPGLGLRLIYFSYDVKMKEKGDIPEGYSVSREKKERFSLILESASTNQTSMYLCASRPDGGTLAKNIQYFGAGTRLSVL.

The J gene is TRBJ2-6, the V gene TRBV27; 9 positions match TRBD1. Germline assignment: CDR1 MNHEY and CDR2 SMNVEV (reference sequence). This CDR3 is built from 19 residues. V lost 6 bases, J lost 0 bases, and 12 bases stayed unmatched. CDR3 sequence: CASRGSRDRASSGANVLTF. As DNA, the CDR3 is TGTGCCAGCAGGGGATCACGGGACAGGGCTTCCTCTGGGGCCAACGTCCTGACTTTC.

This chain connects TRBV7-6 to TRBJ2-7; weak D call: TRBD2 (6 bases). Germline CDR1 SGHVS, CDR2 FNYEAQ. Between the trimmed V and J ends, which lost 4 bases and 4 bases, there was a span of 11 bases. The CDR3 runs to 13 residues. CDR3 loop: CASSSGRLYEQYF. The CDR3, as DNA: TGTGCCAGCAGCTCAGGGAGGTTATACGAGCAGTACTTC.